The entry that follows covers one TCR beta chain sequence. Its antigen is still unknown. These data belong to a study of T cells in Graves' hyperthyroidism and ophthalmopathy. Study outcomes and limitations: Clonotypes that were expanded in thyroid above 0.001 mostly appeared in blood too.

Amplification targeted TCR beta CDR3 regions from RNA transcripts. Researchers ran a first-round RT-PCR on the TCR CDR3 using the HTBI primer set. In TCRdb, the multiplex PCR reads were re-called with MiXCR into one record per CDR3 protein. There are about 680,000 distinct CDR3 sequences in the sample; 35% occur only once, and around 30% lies in the top ten. Newly diagnosed patients aged 18 to 65 had hyperthyroidism of under 2 months' duration. Germline CDR1 reads SQVTM; CDR2 reads ANQGSEA. The CDR3 runs to 13 residues. J lost 3 bases, V lost 7 bases, and 8 bases had no gene match. What was sequenced was blood. This rearrangement joins TRBV29-1 to TRBJ1-1; the match to TRBD1 covers 7 bases. This TCR derives from a woman between 40 and 50 years old with Graves' hyperthyroidism. The CDR3 is CSARGRGYTEAFF. DNA for the CDR3: TGCAGCGCGAGGGGGCGGGGATACACTGAAGCTTTCTTT.